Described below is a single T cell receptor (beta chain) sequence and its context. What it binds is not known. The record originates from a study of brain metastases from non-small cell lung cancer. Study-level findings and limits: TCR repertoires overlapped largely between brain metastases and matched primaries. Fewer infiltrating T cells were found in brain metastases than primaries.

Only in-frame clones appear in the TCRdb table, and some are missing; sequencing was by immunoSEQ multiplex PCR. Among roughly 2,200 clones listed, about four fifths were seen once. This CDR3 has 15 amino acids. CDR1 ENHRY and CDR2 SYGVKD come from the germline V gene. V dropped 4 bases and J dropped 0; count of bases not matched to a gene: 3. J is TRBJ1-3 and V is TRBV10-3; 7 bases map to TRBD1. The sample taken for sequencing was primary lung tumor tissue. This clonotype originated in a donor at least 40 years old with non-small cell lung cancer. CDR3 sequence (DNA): TGTGCCATCAGTGGACAGGGACTCTCTGGAAACACCATATATTTT. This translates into CAISGQGLSGNTIYF.